This TCR beta chain was retrieved from a study of shared clonotypes between healthy human individuals. Looking at the study overall: Each donor's CD8 memory used one plate, CD8 naive two, each CD4 subset three. Study observations and caveats: Genetic and exposure-history diversity was limited by the small donor number. Researchers found naive subsets generally carried larger estimated richness than memory subsets.

Sequenced by immunoSEQ multiplex PCR; TCRdb stores in-frame clones only, minus some. Seen here are roughly 1,000,000 clones, approximately 80% observed once, and the top ten hold more than 0.5%. A single count supports this clone. Its antigen is currently unknown. Every donor, a Caucasian adult, lived in Nashville, Tennessee. This CDR3 comprises 14 residues. Germline V CDR1 and CDR2: GTSNPN, SVGIG (reference sequence). What was sequenced was memory CD4+ T cells from PBMCs. Subset meaning: CD45RA-negative fraction. This receptor was identified in a young man in good health. Some clones in this sample may be carry-over from other donors' samples. The genes are TRBV30 and TRBJ2-5, with 10 bases aligning to TRBD1. The J call may be faulty, since TRBJ2-7 better matches the DNA end. CDR3 sequence reads: CAWSEGQGFYEQYF. In DNA, the CDR3 is TGTGCCTGGAGCGAGGGACAGGGGTTCTACGAGCAGTACTTC.